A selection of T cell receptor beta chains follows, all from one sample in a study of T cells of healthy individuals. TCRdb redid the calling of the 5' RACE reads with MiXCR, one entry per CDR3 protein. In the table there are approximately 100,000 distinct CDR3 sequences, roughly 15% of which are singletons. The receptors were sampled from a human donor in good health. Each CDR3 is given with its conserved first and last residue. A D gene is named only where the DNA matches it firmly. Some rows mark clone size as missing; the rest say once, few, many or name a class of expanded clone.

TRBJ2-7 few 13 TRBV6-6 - CAVEGLFLYEQYF TGTGCCGTGGAAGGGCTTTTCCTGTACGAGCAGTACTTC
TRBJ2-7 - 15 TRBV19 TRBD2 CASSFRLAGTYEQYF TGTGCCAGTAGTTTCCGACTAGCGGGGACCTACGAGCAGTACTTC
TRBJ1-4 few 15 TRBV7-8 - CASSSSTDFGEKLFF TGTGCCAGCAGCTCATCGACGGATTTCGGGGAAAAACTGTTTTTT
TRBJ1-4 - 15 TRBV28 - CASSLRPVVGEKLFF TGTGCCAGCAGTTTACGGCCAGTTGTGGGTGAAAAACTGTTTTTT
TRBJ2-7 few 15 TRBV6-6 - CASIGTPPGAYEQYF TGTGCCAGCATCGGTACCCCTCCCGGGGCCTACGAGCAGTACTTC
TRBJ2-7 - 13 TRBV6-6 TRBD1 CATTPQGAREQYF TGTGCCACCACCCCGCAGGGGGCGAGAGAGCAGTACTTC
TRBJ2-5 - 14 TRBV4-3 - CASSQERSRETQYF TGCGCCAGCAGCCAAGAGCGCTCTCGGGAGACCCAGTACTTC
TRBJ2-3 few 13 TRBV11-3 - CASSLNFADTQYF TGTGCCAGCAGCTTAAACTTCGCGGATACGCAGTATTTT
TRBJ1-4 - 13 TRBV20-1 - CSVPGRSNEKLFF TGCAGTGTGCCGGGACGGTCAAATGAAAAACTGTTTTTT
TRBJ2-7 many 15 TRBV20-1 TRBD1 CSARDWAGGDYEQYF TGCAGTGCTAGAGATTGGGCAGGGGGCGACTACGAGCAGTACTTC
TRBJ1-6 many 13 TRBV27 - CASSLIFGRTLHF TGTGCCAGCAGTTTAATCTTCGGACGGACCCTCCACTTT
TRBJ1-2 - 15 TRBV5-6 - CASSFGGRPNYGYTF TGTGCCAGCAGCTTCGGAGGGCGACCCAACTATGGCTACACCTTC
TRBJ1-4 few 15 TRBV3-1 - CASSHTWGASEKLFF TGTGCCAGCAGCCATACGTGGGGCGCATCTGAAAAACTGTTTTTT
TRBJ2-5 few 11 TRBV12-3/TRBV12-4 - CASSLTRTQYF TGTGCCAGCAGTTTGACGCGGACCCAGTACTTC
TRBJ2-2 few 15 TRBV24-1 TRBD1 CATSEDRLDTGELFF TGTGCCACCAGTGAGGACAGGTTGGACACCGGGGAGCTGTTTTTT
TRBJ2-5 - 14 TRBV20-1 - CSAHGQAGQETQYF TGCAGTGCGCACGGACAGGCGGGGCAAGAGACCCAGTACTTC
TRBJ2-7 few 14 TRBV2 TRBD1 CASSEGQGHYEQYF TGTGCCAGCAGTGAGGGACAGGGCCACTACGAGCAGTACTTC
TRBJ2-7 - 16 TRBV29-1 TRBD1 CSVEVGGTGDSYEQYF TGCAGCGTTGAAGTAGGTGGGACAGGGGACTCCTACGAGCAGTACTTC
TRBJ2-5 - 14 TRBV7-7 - CASSLFGNQETQYF TGTGCCAGCAGCTTATTTGGAAACCAAGAGACCCAGTACTTC
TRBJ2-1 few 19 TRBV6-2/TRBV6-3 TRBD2 CASSSRSTSGGSSYNEQFF TGTGCCAGCAGTTCACGATCTACCAGCGGGGGGAGCTCCTACAATGAGCAGTTCTTC
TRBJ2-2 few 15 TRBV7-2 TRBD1 CASSLQGAVAGELFF TGTGCCAGCAGCTTACAGGGGGCGGTGGCCGGGGAGCTGTTTTTT
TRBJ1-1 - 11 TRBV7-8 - CASSGRLGAFF TGTGCCAGCAGCGGACGGTTGGGAGCTTTCTTT
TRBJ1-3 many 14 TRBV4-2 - CASSRQEAGNTIYF TGTGCCAGCAGCCGCCAGGAGGCTGGAAACACCATATATTTT
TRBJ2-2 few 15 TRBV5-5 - CASSLQVPNTGELFF TGTGCCAGCAGCTTACAGGTACCGAACACCGGGGAGCTGTTTTTT
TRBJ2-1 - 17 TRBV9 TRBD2 CASSGGGGLAARNEQFF TGTGCCAGCAGCGGAGGGGGGGGACTAGCGGCCAGAAATGAGCAGTTCTTC
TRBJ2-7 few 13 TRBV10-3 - CAISEEGAYEQYF TGTGCCATCAGTGAGGAGGGGGCCTACGAGCAGTACTTC
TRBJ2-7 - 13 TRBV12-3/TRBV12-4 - CASNLHGSYEQYF TGTGCCAGCAACCTACACGGTTCGTACGAGCAGTACTTC
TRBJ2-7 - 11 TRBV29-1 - CSVEDGAEQYF TGCAGCGTTGAAGATGGCGCCGAGCAGTACTTC
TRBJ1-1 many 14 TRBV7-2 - CASSQQRLNTEAFF TGTGCCAGCAGCCAACAACGATTGAACACTGAAGCTTTCTTT
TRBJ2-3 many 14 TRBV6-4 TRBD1 CASSEGQGADTQYF TGTGCCAGCAGTGAGGGACAGGGGGCAGATACGCAGTATTTT
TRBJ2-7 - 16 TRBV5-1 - CASSFRALGTPFEQYF TGCGCCAGCAGCTTCAGGGCCCTTGGGACACCCTTCGAGCAGTACTTC
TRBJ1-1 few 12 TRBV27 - CASDPAEGLAFF TGTGCCAGCGATCCCGCCGAGGGGTTGGCTTTCTTT
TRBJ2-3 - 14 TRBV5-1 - CASSLEWGADTQYF TGCGCCAGCAGCTTGGAATGGGGCGCAGATACGCAGTATTTT
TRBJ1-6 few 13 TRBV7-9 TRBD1 CASSPTGSSPLHF TGTGCCAGCAGCCCGACAGGGAGCTCACCCCTCCACTTT
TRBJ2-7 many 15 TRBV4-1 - CASSQDWSGPYEQYF TGCGCCAGCAGCCAAGATTGGTCAGGGCCCTACGAGCAGTACTTC
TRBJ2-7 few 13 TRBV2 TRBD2 CASYRTSGTEQYF TGTGCCAGCTACCGGACTAGCGGGACCGAGCAGTACTTC
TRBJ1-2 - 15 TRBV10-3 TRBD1 CAIRTGTEGNYGYTF TGTGCCATCAGAACCGGGACAGAGGGAAATTATGGCTACACCTTC
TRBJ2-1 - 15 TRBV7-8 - CASSSKSPSYNEQFF TGTGCCAGCAGCTCAAAGTCACCCTCCTACAATGAGCAGTTCTTC
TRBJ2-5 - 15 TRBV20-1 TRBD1 CSAINGQGIQETQYF TGCAGTGCTATAAATGGACAGGGAATACAAGAGACCCAGTACTTC
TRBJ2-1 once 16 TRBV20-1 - CSARDSIRSSYNEQFF TGCAGTGCTAGAGATTCAATCCGGAGCTCCTACAATGAGCAGTTCTTC
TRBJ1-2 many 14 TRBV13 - CASSAPETNYGYTF TGTGCCAGCAGCGCCCCAGAGACTAACTATGGCTACACCTTC
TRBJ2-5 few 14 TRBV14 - CASSQDHGYETQYF TGTGCCAGCAGCCAAGACCACGGATACGAGACCCAGTACTTC